A single TCR beta chain is shown here with its context. Its target is not known. Specified treatment: oral pan-JAK inhibitor, 5-10 mg twice daily. Researchers gathered lesional scalp punch biopsies and peripheral blood from patients with alopecia areata. This sample stems from a study of CD8+ T cells in alopecia areata. Across the whole study: Tofacitinib administration persisted for 6 to 18 months, succeeded by 6 months off drug. Study-wide results and limits: Association of baseline CD8+ expansion with response is uncertain owing to one nonresponder. The study found that many expanded lesional clones persisted in scalp and blood during tofacitinib.

The CDR3 length is 14 residues. CDR1 is SQVTM, CDR2 ANQGSEA, per germline. With 2 bases removed from V and 1 base from J, the gap between germline ends came to 12 bases. Extracted from the samples, RNA was reverse transcribed into cDNA to serve as the sequencing template. The repertoire was sequenced with immunoSEQ multiplex PCR; TCRdb's copy has only in-frame clones and lacks some. The repertoire consists of about 140,000 clones, with approximately 86% occurring once and the leading ten covering 13%. V usage is TRBV29-1 and J usage is TRBJ2-7; D assignment may be TRBD1 or TRBD2 (5 bases each). The material sequenced was CD8+ T cells sorted from blood, taken at week 4, from a patient treated with tofacitinib. This clonotype was sampled from a human donor with alopecia areata. CDR3 amino acids: CSVENRDHSYEQYF. The DNA of the CDR3 is TGCAGCGTTGAAAACCGGGACCATTCCTACGAGCAGTACTTC.